The T cell receptor beta chain described here comes from a study of CXCR3-negative and CXCR3-positive naive CD8 T cells. General study points: Naive subsets were similarly diverse, while memory CD8+ repertoires were much less diverse.

A note on this clonotype: Its specificity is unknown.

The libraries of TRB cDNA were constructed through 5' RACE using UMI labels. TCRdb reprocessed the 5' RACE reads and keeps a single row for each CDR3 protein, giving no DNA. The data show approximately 26,000 distinct CDR3 sequences, and the top ten clones hold approximately 2.8%. The sequence came from a human donor in good health. Some clones in this sample may be carry-over from other donors' samples. The sample taken for sequencing was naive CXCR3- CD8+ T cells from blood. Subset of the sample: CD45RO-CCR7+CD27+CD95- naive CD8+ T cells lacking CXCR3 (TNR3-).

The chain's CDR3 is CASTGLAGGSTPYEQYF. J is TRBJ2-7 and V is TRBV7-8; lacking DNA, the TRBD2 call made by TCRdb goes unchecked. Germline V gene sequence: CDR1 SGHVS, CDR2 FQNEAQ. The CDR3 is made up of 17 amino acids.